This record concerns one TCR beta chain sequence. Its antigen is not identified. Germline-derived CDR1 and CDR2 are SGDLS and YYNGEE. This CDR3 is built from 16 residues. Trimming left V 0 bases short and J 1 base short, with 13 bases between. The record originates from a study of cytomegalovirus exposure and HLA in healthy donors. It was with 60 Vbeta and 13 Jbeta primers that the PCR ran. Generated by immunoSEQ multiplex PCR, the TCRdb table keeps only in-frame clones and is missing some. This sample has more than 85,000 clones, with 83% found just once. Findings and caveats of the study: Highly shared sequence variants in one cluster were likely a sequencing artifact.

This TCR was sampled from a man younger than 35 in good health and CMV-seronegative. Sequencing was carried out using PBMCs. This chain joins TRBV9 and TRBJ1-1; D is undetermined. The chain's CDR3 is CASSVVSPGENTEAFF. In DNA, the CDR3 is TGTGCCAGCAGCGTAGTAAGCCCCGGAGAGAACACTGAAGCTTTCTTT. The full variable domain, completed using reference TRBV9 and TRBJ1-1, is DSGVTQTPKHLITATGQRVTLRCSPRSGDLSVYWYQQSLDQGLQFLIQYYNGEERAKGNILERFSAQQFPDLHSELNLSSLELGDSALYFCASSVVSPGENTEAFFGQGTRLTVV.